This T cell receptor beta chain was sequenced during a study of T cell responses to AZD1222 COVID-19 vaccine. Study-wide results and limits: Two doses of AZD1222 preceded a rise in Spike-specific TCR breadth and depth. As reported, nearly half of all spike-specific TCRs target variant regions that are unmutated. The study sampled repertoires only after the peak T cell response. Donors, mostly white British, included more females; clonal diversity was possibly underestimated.

Repertoires were generated with immunoSEQ multiplex PCR, while TCRdb's copy carries only in-frame clones and drops some. The repertoire includes 97,000 or so clones, about 86% of them detected once, and 5% sits in the top ten. On this clone itself: Its antigen is still unknown.

Sample: peripheral blood, taken on day 0 of AZD1222 vaccination. The clonotype originates from an adult in good health.

The CDR3 loop reads CASRGGPYEQYF. CDR3 DNA sequence: TGCGCCAGCAGGGGGGGCCCCTACGAGCAGTACTTC. The genes are TRBV5-1 and TRBJ2-7, with D possibly being TRBD1 or TRBD2 (6 bases each). The CDR3 has 12 residues. CDR1 is SGHRS, CDR2 YFSETQ, per germline. The V end lost 5 bases, the J end lost 2 bases, and 8 bases lay between the germline ends.